The clone carrying this T cell receptor (beta chain) was observed a handful of times. In the library, individual cDNA molecules carried attached unique molecular identifiers. TCRdb used MiXCR to reprocess the 5' RACE reads, holding one entry per CDR3 protein. The table includes about 64,000 distinct CDR3 sequences, roughly 21% detected once. These data belong to a study of early T cells in non-severe SARS-CoV-2 infection. Study context: Chains were not paired, and sequencing was done on bulk RNA from unsorted whole blood.

From germline, CDR1 is KGHDR and CDR2 SFDVKD. V was cut by 4 bases and J by 0 bases, with 10 bases left in between. This CDR3 contains 15 residues. This sample comprised whole blood, obtained at baseline. This rearrangement joins TRBV24-1 to TRBJ2-3; tentative D call: TRBD1 (6 bases). The sequence was obtained from an adult who was a healthcare worker with PCR-confirmed SARS-CoV-2 infection or an uninfected control (not recorded which). The CDR3 nucleotides read TGTGCCACCAGTGACCCAGGGGACAGCACAGATACGCAGTATTTT. This translates into CATSDPGDSTDTQYF.